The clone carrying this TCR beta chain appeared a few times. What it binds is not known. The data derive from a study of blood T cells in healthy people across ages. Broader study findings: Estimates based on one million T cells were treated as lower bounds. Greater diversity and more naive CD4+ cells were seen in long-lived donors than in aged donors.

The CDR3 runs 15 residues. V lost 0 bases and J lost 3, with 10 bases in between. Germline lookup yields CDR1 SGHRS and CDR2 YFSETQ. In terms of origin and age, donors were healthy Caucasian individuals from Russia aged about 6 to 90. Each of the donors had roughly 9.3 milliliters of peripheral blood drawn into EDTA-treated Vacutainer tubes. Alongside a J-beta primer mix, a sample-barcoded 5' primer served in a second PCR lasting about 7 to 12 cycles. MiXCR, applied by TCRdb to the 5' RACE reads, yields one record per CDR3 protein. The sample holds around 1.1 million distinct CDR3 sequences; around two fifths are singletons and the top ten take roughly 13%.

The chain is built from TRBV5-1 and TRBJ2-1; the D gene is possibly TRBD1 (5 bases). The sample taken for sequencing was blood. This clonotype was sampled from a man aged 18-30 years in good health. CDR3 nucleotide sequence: TGCGCCAGCAGCTTGGAGGCAGGGAACTACAATGAGCAGTTCTTC. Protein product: CASSLEAGNYNEQFF.